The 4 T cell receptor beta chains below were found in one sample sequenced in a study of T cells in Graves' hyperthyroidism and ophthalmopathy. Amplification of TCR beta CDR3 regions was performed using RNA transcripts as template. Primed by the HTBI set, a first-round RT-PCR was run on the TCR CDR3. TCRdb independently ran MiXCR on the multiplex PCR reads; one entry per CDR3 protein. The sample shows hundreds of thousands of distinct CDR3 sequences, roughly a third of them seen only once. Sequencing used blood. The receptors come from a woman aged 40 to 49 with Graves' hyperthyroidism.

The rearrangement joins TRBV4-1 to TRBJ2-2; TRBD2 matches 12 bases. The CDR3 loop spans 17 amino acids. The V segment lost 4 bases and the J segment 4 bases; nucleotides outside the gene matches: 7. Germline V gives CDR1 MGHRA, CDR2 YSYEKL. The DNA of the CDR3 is TGCGCCAGCAGCCGTCCTGGACTAGCGGGGAGCACCGGGGAGCTGTTTTTT. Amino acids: CASSRPGLAGSTGELFF.

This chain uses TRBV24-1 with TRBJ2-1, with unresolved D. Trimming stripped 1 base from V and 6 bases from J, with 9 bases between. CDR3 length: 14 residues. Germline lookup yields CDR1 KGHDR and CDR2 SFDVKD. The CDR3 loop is CATSDFNRPNEQFF. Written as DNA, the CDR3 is TGTGCCACCAGTGATTTCAACAGACCCAATGAGCAGTTCTTC.

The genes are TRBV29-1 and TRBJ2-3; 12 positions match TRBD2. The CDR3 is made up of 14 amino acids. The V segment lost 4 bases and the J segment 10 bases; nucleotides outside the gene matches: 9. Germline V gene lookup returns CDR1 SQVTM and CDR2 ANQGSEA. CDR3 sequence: CSVGLAGGPGAQYF. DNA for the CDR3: TGCAGCGTTGGCCTAGCGGGGGGGCCTGGAGCGCAGTATTTT.

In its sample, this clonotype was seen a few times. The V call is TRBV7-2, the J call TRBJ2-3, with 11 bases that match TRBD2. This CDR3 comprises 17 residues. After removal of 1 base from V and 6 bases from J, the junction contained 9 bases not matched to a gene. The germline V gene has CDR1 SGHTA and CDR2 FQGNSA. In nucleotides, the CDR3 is TGTGCCAGCAGCTTAGTTAGCGGGAGGGCCAATGGCGATACGCAGTATTTT. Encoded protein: CASSLVSGRANGDTQYF.